The 5 T cell receptor beta chains listed next were all sequenced from one sample in a study of blood T cell repertoires in COVID-19. The assay was immunoSEQ multiplex PCR, and TCRdb's table has in-frame clones only and misses some. The sample holds 360,000 or so clones; around 90% are singletons and the top ten take about 6.8%. The sequencing sample was made of peripheral blood. These TCRs come from a man younger than 30 with active or convalescent COVID-19.

This rearrangement joins TRBV19 to TRBJ2-3; the match to TRBD2 covers 8 bases. Germline assignment: CDR1 LNHDA and CDR2 SQIVND (reference sequence). The CDR3 is 13 amino acids. V dropped 10 bases and J dropped 2; count of bases not matched to a gene: 5. The CDR3 here is CATLAALTDTQYF. The CDR3 DNA reads TGTGCCACACTAGCGGCACTCACAGATACGCAGTATTTT.

The rearrangement links TRBV5-6 to TRBJ2-1, with 7 bases matching TRBD1. The CDR3 length is 16 residues. With V trimmed by 4 bases and J by 0 bases, 7 bases remained unmatched. Germline V gene sequence: CDR1 SGHDT, CDR2 YYEEEE. CDR3 DNA: TGTGCCAGCAGCAGGGGACAGCAGAGCTCCTACAATGAGCAGTTCTTC. Translated, it gives CASSRGQQSSYNEQFF.

In its sample, this clone was seen once. The genes are TRBV5-6 and TRBJ1-1, with TRBD1 as a possible D gene (6 bases). Trimming took 5 bases from V and 4 from J, leaving 18 bases between them. The CDR3 has 15 residues. Germline CDR1 is SGHDT and CDR2 is YYEEEE. In nucleotides, the CDR3 is TGTGCCAGCAGACACCCCCGGGGAGGGGGCACTGAAGCTTTCTTT. This encodes CASRHPRGGGTEAFF.

This clone is a singleton in its sample. V gene TRBV3-1 (or the pseudogene TRBV3-2) combines with J gene TRBJ2-1, with a weak D call TRBD2 (5 bases). The germline V gene encodes CDR1 LGHDT and CDR2 YNNKEL (reference sequence). CDR3 length: 13 amino acids. V lost 4 bases and J 3 bases, leaving 7 bases between the germline ends. The DNA for the CDR3 is TGTGCCAGCAGCCGTAGCGTCTACAATGAGCAGTTCTTC. It yields the protein CASSRSVYNEQFF.

The chain recombines TRBV4-2 with TRBJ2-7; unclear D gene. V was shortened by 4 bases and J by 0 bases, with 4 bases between the two germline ends. The CDR3 contains 12 residues. Germline lookup yields CDR1 LGHNA and CDR2 YNFKEQ. The CDR3 spells CASSRSSYEQYF. The DNA for the CDR3 is TGTGCCAGCAGCCGTAGCTCCTACGAGCAGTACTTC.